This record covers a single TCR beta chain. The CDR3 covers 14 residues. V was pared by 3 bases and J by 6 bases, with 4 bases of the junction left unmatched. Germline lookup yields CDR1 LGHNA and CDR2 YNFKEQ. The data originate from a study of control samples from healthy donors and cancer patients. Profiling relied on immunoSEQ multiplex PCR, and the TCRdb table lists in-frame clones only, not all of them. The table shows approximately 230,000 clones, with roughly 87% occurring only once. The sample taken for sequencing was PBMCs. This clonotype originated in a woman aged 55-75 years with lung cancer. The V gene is TRBV4-2, the J gene TRBJ1-5; 8 bases align to TRBD1. The CDR3 spells CASSQDRASQPQHF. DNA of the CDR3: TGTGCCAGCAGCCAGGACAGGGCAAGTCAGCCCCAGCATTTT.